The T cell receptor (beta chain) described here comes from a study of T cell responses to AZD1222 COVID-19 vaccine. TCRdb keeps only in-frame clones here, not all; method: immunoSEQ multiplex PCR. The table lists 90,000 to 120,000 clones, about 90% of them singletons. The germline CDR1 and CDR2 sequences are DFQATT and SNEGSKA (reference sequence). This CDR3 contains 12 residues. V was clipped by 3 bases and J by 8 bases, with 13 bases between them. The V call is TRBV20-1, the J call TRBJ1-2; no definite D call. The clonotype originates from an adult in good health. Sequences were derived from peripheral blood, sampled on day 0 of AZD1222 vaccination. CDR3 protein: CSASFLYSGYTF. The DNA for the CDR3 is TGCAGTGCTAGTTTTCTGTATTCGGGCTACACCTTC.